The rows below give T cell receptor beta chains drawn from one sample of a study of T cells after somatic rescue of genetic block. Produced via immunoSEQ multiplex PCR; TCRdb's table is partial and in-frame only. The repertoire holds 80,000 to 90,000 clones, with about 90% as singletons. Sequenced: peripheral blood mononuclear cells (PBMCs). The source is a woman under 30. Both conserved end residues are part of each CDR3. D genes are given only for firm matches.

>TRBV19|TRBJ1-5|NA|15
CASRVTLRGNQPQHF
>TRBV19|TRBJ1-4|NA|16
CASSPRTPEGDEKLFF
>TRBV14|TRBJ2-1|NA|14
CASSHSYRDGEQFF
>TRBV7-6|TRBJ1-2|TRBD1|15
CASSLGTGGGYGYTF
>TRBV7-6|TRBJ2-7|TRBD1|13
CASSGQGRHEQYF
>TRBV11-2|TRBJ2-7|NA|15
CASSRGTGSSYEQYF
>TRBV5-4|TRBJ1-3|NA|15
CASSTDQGSGNTIYF
>TRBV6-4|TRBJ2-1|NA|15
CASSDSPGSYNEQFF
>TRBV11-3|TRBJ2-1|NA|14
CASSSHRGDHEQFF
>TRBV6-5|TRBJ2-7|TRBD2|16
CASSYGAGGGVGEQYF
>TRBV14|TRBJ2-5|TRBD1|13
CASSRGQGGTQYF
>TRBV18|TRBJ1-2|NA|14
CASSPSAQNYGYTF
>TRBV7-9|TRBJ2-7|TRBD2|15
CASSSLAGVTYEQYF
>TRBV18|TRBJ1-1|NA|13
CASSPPGGPEAFF
>TRBV7-2|TRBJ2-7|NA|13
CASSLDASYEQYF
>TRBV6-6|TRBJ1-2|NA|16
CASSYNRDTTLGGYTF
>TRBV6-6|TRBJ2-7|NA|14
CASRVSPQEDEQYF
>TRBV7-7|TRBJ2-5|NA|13
CASSLVGGETQYF
>TRBV28|TRBJ2-1|TRBD1|18
CASNSRDRAPRGYNEQFF
>TRBV4-1|TRBJ1-2|NA|14
CASSQGRGPIGYTF
>TRBV27|TRBJ1-1|TRBD1|17
CASSTRPTGSNGTEAFF
>TRBV30|TRBJ2-7|NA|13
CAWHTSFGYEQYF
>TRBV6-4|TRBJ2-1|TRBD2|15
CASSEAGGSYNEQFF
>TRBV7-8|TRBJ2-5|NA|15
CASSLIAAAQETQYF
>TRBV7-8|TRBJ2-2|NA|16
CASSLTGISNTGELFF
>TRBV5-1|TRBJ1-1|NA|14
CASSLGGAVTEAFF
>TRBV2|TRBJ1-1|NA|12
CASNNGGGEAFF
>TRBV7-9|TRBJ1-1|NA|15
CASSWLRGADTEAFF
>TRBV5-1|TRBJ2-1|NA|14
CASSLGGERNEQFF
>TRBV18|TRBJ2-5|TRBD2|14
CASSPAGGPETQYF
>TRBV5-1|TRBJ2-7|NA|14
CASSSTTASYEQYF
>TRBV2|TRBJ2-7|NA|17
CASSEGGLRDRPYEQYF
>TRBV2|TRBJ1-4|NA|15
CASSEAGGAIEKLFF
>TRBV27|TRBJ1-4|NA|16
CASKEEYPVTNEKLFF
>TRBV10-3|TRBJ1-5|NA|15
CAISDPGRNNQPQHF
>TRBV4-1|TRBJ2-1|NA|17
CASSPSLAESSYNEQFF
>TRBV28|TRBJ2-5|NA|13
CASSLRGWETQYF
>TRBV4-1|TRBJ1-5|NA|16
CASSQEGGPLNQPQHF
>TRBV7-9|TRBJ1-4|NA|15
CASSEDRRRKEKLFF
>TRBV28|TRBJ1-2|NA|12
CASRDTADGYTF
>TRBV30|TRBJ2-3|TRBD1|17
CAWSLGLTGTNTDTQYF
>TRBV28|TRBJ1-5|NA|13
CATFERGNQPQHF
>TRBV10-3|TRBJ2-3|TRBD2|17
CAIRGRTSGKGTDTQYF
>TRBV2|TRBJ2-3|TRBD1|14
CASTPDRYTDTQYF
>TRBV11-2|TRBJ1-1|NA|17
CASSPWGGPSVNTEAFF
>TRBV7-6|TRBJ2-5|TRBD1|15
CASSTPTGGLETQYF
>TRBV27|TRBJ1-5|NA|15
CASSLGGGGNQPQHF
>TRBV28|TRBJ2-7|NA|12
CASSFLNYEQYF
>TRBV28|TRBJ1-4|TRBD1|16
CASSLLQGATNEKLFF